This T cell receptor (beta chain) comes out of a study of blood T cell repertoires in COVID-19. Study-level information: Material from acute and convalescent COVID-19 was sourced from the United States, Italy and Spain. The cDNA or gDNA used as material had been derived from T cells, B-cell-depleted T cells, or PBMCs.

There are 15 residues in the CDR3. V was shortened by 0 bases and J by 4 bases, with 7 bases between the two germline ends. Germline V gives CDR1 SGHVS, CDR2 FNYEAQ. Original data processing: Nucleated cell number was recorded as an estimate derived from reference gene primer amplification. The table came from immunoSEQ multiplex PCR; TCRdb's copy has only in-frame clones and leaves some out. From that table come the V and J calls and clone size; the DNA was used to work out D and trimming. The sample lists 150,000 to 200,000 clones; about 88% were seen once. The sequenced sample consisted of peripheral blood. This chain uses TRBV7-6 with TRBJ2-6, with a tentative D call TRBD1 (5 bases). The clonotype originates from a man in his fifties or sixties with acute or convalescent COVID-19. CDR3 loop: CASSLAGVGANVLTF. For the CDR3, the DNA is TGTGCCAGCAGCTTAGCAGGGGTGGGGGCCAACGTCCTGACTTTC.